Listed below are T cell receptor beta chains from one sample, sequenced in a study of blood T cell repertoires in COVID-19. Profiling relied on immunoSEQ multiplex PCR, and the TCRdb table lists in-frame clones only, not all of them. The sample records 150,000 to 200,000 clones, 70% to 90% being singletons. Sequences were obtained from PBMCs or T cells enriched from blood (not recorded which). These TCRs come from a woman in her fifties or sixties who had recovered from COVID-19. Both conserved end residues are part of each CDR3. A D gene is named only where the DNA matches it firmly. Clone size is shown for a subset of rows, as once, few, many or a class of expanded clone.

clone_size d_call j_call v_call cdr3_aa cdr3_nt
- - TRBJ2-3 TRBV6-5 CASKLVYGDTQYF TGTGCCAGCAAACTAGTCTATGGAGATACGCAGTATTTT
- - TRBJ2-2 TRBV6-5 CATLALSEGGELFF TGTGCCACCCTAGCCCTAAGCGAGGGCGGGGAGCTGTTTTTT
few - TRBJ1-1 TRBV19 CASTPVRGVDTEAFF TGTGCCAGTACCCCCGTCCGGGGAGTAGACACTGAAGCTTTCTTT
- - TRBJ1-2 TRBV28 CATKNEGGRGYTF TGTGCCACCAAGAACGAGGGAGGCCGGGGCTACACCTTC
- - TRBJ1-2 TRBV28 CASSATGYGYTF TGTGCCAGCAGTGCGACAGGTTACGGCTACACCTTC
- - TRBJ2-2 TRBV10-2 CASRLQGTGELFF TGCGCCAGCAGACTGCAGGGTACCGGGGAGCTGTTTTTT
- - TRBJ2-2 TRBV5-4 CASRHYGPTGELFF TGTGCCAGCAGACATTATGGTCCTACCGGGGAGCTGTTTTTT
- TRBD1 TRBJ2-2 TRBV6-5 CASSYGAGGTGELFF TGTGCCAGCAGTTACGGGGCAGGGGGCACCGGGGAGCTGTTTTTT
- TRBD1 TRBJ1-1 TRBV27 CASSPSTGDAFGFF TGTGCCAGCAGTCCGTCGACAGGGGACGCATTTGGTTTCTTT
- TRBD1 TRBJ2-5 TRBV7-2 CASSRRQGRETQYF TGTGCCAGCAGCCGCCGACAGGGTAGAGAGACCCAGTACTTC
once TRBD2 TRBJ2-1 TRBV7-9 CASGAGGEEFF TGTGCCAGCGGAGCGGGAGGGGAAGAGTTCTTC
- - TRBJ2-1 TRBV14 CASSPPRDTKGWDNEQFF TGTGCCAGCAGCCCCCCCCGGGACACGAAGGGATGGGACAATGAGCAGTTCTTC
- TRBD1 TRBJ1-2 TRBV6-2/TRBV6-3 CASSPRQGRAGYTF TGTGCCAGCAGTCCCCGACAGGGGAGGGCTGGCTACACCTTC
- - TRBJ1-1 TRBV4-1 CASSQEGTASSEAFF TGCGCCAGCAGCCAAGAAGGGACTGCTAGCTCTGAAGCTTTCTTT
- - TRBJ1-1 TRBV5-1 CASSLWGVNTEAFF TGCGCCAGCAGCTTGTGGGGGGTGAACACTGAAGCTTTCTTT
- - TRBJ1-5 TRBV27 CASGEGNQPQHF TGTGCCAGCGGAGAGGGCAATCAGCCCCAGCATTTT
- TRBD1 TRBJ1-1 TRBV27 CASSLLGTGGATEAFF TGTGCCAGCAGTTTGCTGGGGACAGGGGGCGCGACTGAAGCTTTCTTT
once - TRBJ1-1 TRBV18 CASSQGSVGTEAFF TGTGCCAGCTCCCAGGGGTCAGTAGGCACTGAAGCTTTCTTT
- TRBD1 TRBJ1-1 TRBV27 CAVARGARGTEAFF TGTGCAGTGGCCAGGGGGGCGCGCGGCACTGAAGCTTTCTTT
- - TRBJ1-1 TRBV29-1 CSANVGDTRAFF TGCAGCGCTAATGTGGGGGACACGAGGGCTTTCTTT
- TRBD1 TRBJ1-3 TRBV18 CASSPSGGGGNTIYF TGTGCCAGCTCACCTTCAGGGGGCGGTGGAAACACCATATATTTT
- TRBD2 TRBJ2-1 TRBV9 CASGGLAGVNEQFF TGTGCCAGCGGAGGACTAGCGGGAGTCAATGAGCAGTTCTTC
- - TRBJ1-6 TRBV6-5 CASRRGGSPLHF TGTGCCAGCAGGCGGGGGGGCTCACCCCTCCACTTT
- - TRBJ1-1 TRBV6-5 CASSPRQSFEAFF TGTGCCAGCAGCCCCCGACAGTCCTTTGAAGCTTTCTTT
- TRBD1 TRBJ1-3 TRBV6-6 CASSYSTGQEGNTIYF TGTGCCAGCAGTTACTCGACGGGACAGGAGGGAAACACCATATATTTT
- - TRBJ2-1 TRBV6-4 CASHSGKEDNEQFF TGTGCCAGTCACTCGGGGAAAGAGGACAATGAGCAGTTCTTC
- - TRBJ1-2 TRBV18 CASSPGRGIGYTF TGTGCCAGCTCACCGGGAAGGGGTATCGGCTACACCTTC
few TRBD1 TRBJ1-2 TRBV24-1 CATSDLPTQGASGYTF TGTGCCACCAGTGATTTACCTACACAGGGGGCTTCTGGCTACACCTTC
- - TRBJ1-1 TRBV12-3/TRBV12-4 CASELIRGSEAFF TGTGCCAGCGAACTTATTAGGGGCTCTGAAGCTTTCTTT
- TRBD1 TRBJ2-1 TRBV28 CASSPGQGGGEQFF TGTGCCAGCAGCCCGGGACAGGGTGGCGGTGAGCAGTTCTTC
few - TRBJ2-5 TRBV13 CASRWRGTEETQYF TGTGCCAGCAGATGGCGCGGGACGGAAGAGACCCAGTACTTC
- TRBD2 TRBJ2-1 TRBV9 CASSVVASGLYNEQFF TGTGCCAGCAGCGTAGTGGCTAGCGGGTTATACAATGAGCAGTTCTTC
- TRBD2 TRBJ2-3 TRBV30 CAWSGGGITSTDTQYF TGTGCCTGGAGTGGGGGAGGGATTACTAGCACAGATACGCAGTATTTT
- - TRBJ2-3 TRBV19 CATGEPNTDTQYF TGTGCCACTGGGGAGCCTAACACAGATACGCAGTATTTT
- - TRBJ1-2 TRBV7-8 CASSLIYGYTF TGTGCCAGCAGCCTCATCTATGGCTACACCTTC
- TRBD2 TRBJ2-3 TRBV9 CASSVGVAGGADTQYF TGTGCCAGCAGCGTAGGAGTAGCGGGAGGCGCAGATACGCAGTATTTT
few TRBD1 TRBJ1-2 TRBV27 CASSSGQYYGYTF TGTGCCAGCAGTTCGGGACAGTACTATGGCTACACCTTC
- TRBD1 TRBJ1-2 TRBV11-2 CASSLRTGSNYGYTF TGTGCCAGCAGCCTAAGGACAGGGTCTAACTATGGCTACACCTTC
- TRBD2 TRBJ2-2 TRBV5-1 CASSFLAGPETNTGELFF TGCGCCAGCAGCTTTTTAGCGGGGCCAGAGACGAACACCGGGGAGCTGTTTTTT
- - TRBJ2-1 TRBV5-5 CASSRPGGQEQFF TGTGCCAGCAGCAGGCCGGGGGGCCAGGAGCAGTTCTTC
once TRBD1 TRBJ1-4 TRBV28 CASSLWQGATNEKLFF TGTGCCAGCAGTTTATGGCAGGGGGCGACTAATGAAAAACTGTTTTTT
- - TRBJ1-5 TRBV7-2 CASNPRGYDQPQHF TGTGCCAGCAACCCGAGGGGGTACGATCAGCCCCAGCATTTT
- - TRBJ1-6 TRBV18 CASSPPTGGGSPLHF TGTGCCAGCTCACCCCCGACGGGAGGTGGGTCACCCCTCCACTTT
- - TRBJ2-3 TRBV9 CASSVAAGRDTQYF TGTGCCAGCAGCGTAGCTGCGGGGAGGGATACGCAGTATTTT
- TRBD2 TRBJ2-5 TRBV10-1 CASSDRAGAGETQYF TGCGCCAGCAGTGACAGGGCGGGAGCGGGAGAGACCCAGTACTTC
few - TRBJ1-1 TRBV27 CASSPPGQMNTEAFF TGTGCCAGCAGTCCCCCGGGACAAATGAACACTGAAGCTTTCTTT
once - TRBJ1-1 TRBV2 CASGKDTNTEAFF TGTGCCAGCGGGAAGGACACCAACACTGAAGCTTTCTTT
few TRBD1 TRBJ1-2 TRBV7-9 CASSYTIPGQGIGGYTF TGTGCCAGCAGCTACACGATTCCGGGACAGGGTATAGGGGGCTACACCTTC
- TRBD1 TRBJ1-6 TRBV10-3 CATGTGANSPLHF TGTGCCACCGGGACAGGGGCTAATTCACCCCTCCACTTT
once - TRBJ2-5 TRBV7-2 CASTLGRTQETQYF TGTGCCAGCACCCTTGGCCGTACACAAGAGACCCAGTACTTC
- - TRBJ2-3 TRBV6-1 CASSEARSDTQYF TGTGCCAGCAGTGAAGCGCGATCAGATACGCAGTATTTT
few TRBD1 TRBJ1-1 TRBV10-2 CASSERPGTGNSEAFF TGCGCCAGCAGTGAGCGCCCCGGGACAGGGAACTCTGAAGCTTTCTTT
- TRBD2 TRBJ2-1 TRBV9 CASSDLGFGRGNEQFF TGTGCCAGCAGCGACCTCGGCTTCGGGAGGGGGAATGAGCAGTTCTTC
- TRBD2 TRBJ2-5 TRBV19 CASAPSGRARETQYF TGTGCCAGTGCGCCTAGCGGGAGGGCCCGAGAGACCCAGTACTTC
- - TRBJ2-6 TRBV9 CASSVAPGPGANVLTF TGTGCCAGCAGCGTAGCTCCAGGGCCTGGGGCCAACGTCCTGACTTTC